The 9 T cell receptor beta chains listed next were all sequenced from one sample in a study of blood T cell repertoires in COVID-19. Sequencing was performed with immunoSEQ multiplex PCR; in TCRdb, only in-frame clones are kept and a portion is missing. The sample includes approximately 210,000 clones, about 86% of them seen just once. The sequenced sample consisted of peripheral blood. These receptors came from a young man with active or convalescent COVID-19.

In this sample, this clone turned up once. The V call is TRBV4-3, the J call TRBJ2-3; D possibly corresponds to TRBD1 (6 bases). Germline V gene data show CDR1 as LGHNA and CDR2 as YSLEER. V dropped 4 bases and J dropped 1 base, with 18 bases sitting between them. The CDR3 length is 17 residues. CDR3 loop: CASSPDSTGPRTDTQYF. The CDR3 DNA follows: TGCGCCAGCAGCCCTGATTCGACAGGACCCCGCACAGATACGCAGTATTTT.

This clone has just one count. This sequence joins TRBV15 and TRBJ1-4; weak D call: TRBD1 (5 bases). Germline CDR1 reads LNHNV; CDR2 reads YYDKDF (reference sequence). The CDR3 covers 14 residues. Trimming pared 1 base from V and 7 bases from J, leaving 10 bases between. The CDR3 loop reads CATSRGGGLEKLFF. CDR3 in DNA: TGTGCCACCAGCAGAGGGGGGGGTCTTGAAAAACTGTTTTTT.

This clone was recorded once. The V call is TRBV7-6, the J call TRBJ2-3; 14 bases are shared with TRBD2. Per the germline V gene, CDR1 is SGHVS and CDR2 is FNYEAQ. Germline trimming cut 4 bases from V and 2 bases from J; bases unmatched to any gene: 11. The CDR3 length is 19 residues. The CDR3 nucleotides read TGTGCCAGCAGCTACTACTCCGGGACTAGCGGGGGTGCCACAGATACGCAGTATTTT. It yields the protein CASSYYSGTSGGATDTQYF.

The rearrangement uses TRBV4-3 and TRBJ2-7; TRBD2 might be the D (5 bases). With 1 base removed from V and 7 bases from J, the gap between germline ends came to 14 bases. Germline-derived CDR1 and CDR2 are LGHNA and YSLEER. This CDR3 is built from 14 residues. In DNA form, the CDR3 reads TGCGCCAGCAGCCAAGGAGATACCTCGGGGGAGCAGTACTTC. Its protein is CASSQGDTSGEQYF.

This clone was detected only a few times. V and J are TRBV27 and TRBJ1-6, with D maybe TRBD1 (5 bases). In germline, CDR1 is MNHEY, CDR2 SMNVEV (reference sequence). The CDR3 runs to 14 residues. The germline V and J ends were trimmed by 9 bases and 5 bases, with 14 bases remaining between them. The CDR3 DNA reads as TGTGCCAGTCGAGTGGACACTAATAATTCACCCCTCCACTTT. Translation: CASRVDTNNSPLHF.

This clone has only a few counts. The V and J genes are TRBV3-1 (or the pseudogene TRBV3-2) and TRBJ2-3; D perhaps matches TRBD2 (5 bases). The CDR3 is 16 residues long. CDR1 is LGHDT and CDR2 is YNNKEL in the germline V gene (reference sequence). V lost 1 base, J lost 0 bases, and 11 bases lay in between. The DNA of the CDR3 is TGTGCCAGCAGCCAAGGACGGCGGGCTAGCACAGATACGCAGTATTTT. Translating it yields CASSQGRRASTDTQYF.

V usage is TRBV11-2 and J usage is TRBJ1-4; 10 bases fit TRBD1. Germline-derived CDR1 and CDR2 are SGHAT and FQNNGV. This CDR3 is built from 14 residues. Trimming took 6 bases from V and 6 from J; bases not matched to a gene: 4. CDR3 amino acids: CASRRGQGYEKLFF. As DNA, the CDR3 is TGTGCCAGCAGGAGGGGACAGGGGTATGAAAAACTGTTTTTT.

This chain uses TRBV21-1 with TRBJ1-6. TRBV21-1 is a pseudogene locus. The CDR3 is 21 amino acids. The CDR3 DNA reads TGTGCCAGCAGCAAAGCGCTCTCGGGGGGGCAGGATGGGTTTCGGAATTCACCCCTCCACTTT. This sequence encodes CASSKALSGGQDGFRNSPLHF.

The sample holds a few counts of this clone. The genes are TRBV4-1 and TRBJ1-5; tentatively, D is TRBD1 (5 bases). The CDR3 runs 15 residues. V dropped 2 bases and J dropped 0 bases, with 8 bases sitting between them. In germline, CDR1 is MGHRA, CDR2 YSYEKL. CDR3 sequence: CASSQRGNSNQPQHF. The CDR3 DNA follows: TGCGCCAGCAGCCAACGGGGGAATAGCAATCAGCCCCAGCATTTT.